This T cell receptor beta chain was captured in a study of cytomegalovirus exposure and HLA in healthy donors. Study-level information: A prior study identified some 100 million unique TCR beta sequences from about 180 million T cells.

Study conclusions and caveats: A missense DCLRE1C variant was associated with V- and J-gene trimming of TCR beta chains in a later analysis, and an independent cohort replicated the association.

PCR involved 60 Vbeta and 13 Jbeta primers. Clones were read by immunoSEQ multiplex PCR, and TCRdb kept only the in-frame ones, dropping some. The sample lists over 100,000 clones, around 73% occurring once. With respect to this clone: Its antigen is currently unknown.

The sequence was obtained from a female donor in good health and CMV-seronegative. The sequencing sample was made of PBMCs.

CDR3 nucleotide sequence: TGTGCCACCGCTGAAAGCGGCGGAGGCCCAGATACGCAGTATTTT. Protein: CATAESGGGPDTQYF. The chain combines TRBV19 with TRBJ2-3; tentative D call: TRBD2 (5 bases). Trimming removed 10 bases at V and 4 bases at J, with 21 bases between. In germline, CDR1 is LNHDA, CDR2 SQIVND (reference sequence). This CDR3 has 15 amino acids.